Below are 12 T cell receptor beta chains sequenced from a single sample in a study of breast tumors, draining lymph nodes, adjacent tissues. A single record per CDR3 protein comes from TCRdb applying MiXCR to the multiplex PCR reads. The sample has more than 250,000 distinct CDR3 sequences, about 30% seen once. Breast cancer patients provided tissue from their axillary draining lymph nodes. The sequencing input was axillary lymph node tissue. These receptors all stem from a female donor with breast cancer. Some clones in this sample may be carry-over from other donors' samples.

J is TRBJ2-3 and V is TRBV24-1; D unresolved. This CDR3 is built from 12 residues. V was clipped by 5 bases and J by 11 bases, with 13 bases between them. Germline values: CDR1 KGHDR, CDR2 SFDVKD. Here the CDR3 reads CATSGLTNEQYF. The CDR3 region has the DNA TGTGCCACCAGTGGCCTGACCAATGAGCAGTATTTT.

This clonotype was found a few times. This chain connects TRBV4-1 to TRBJ2-7; TRBD1 or TRBD2 may be the D gene (5 bases each). From germline, CDR1 is MGHRA and CDR2 YSYEKL. The CDR3 is 17 residues long. The V end was cut by 0 bases, the J end by 4 bases, with 19 bases between. DNA of the CDR3: TGCGCCAGCAGCCAAGATGCGAGGGCATCAGGGCAGTACGAGCAGTACTTC. Translated, it gives CASSQDARASGQYEQYF.

This clonotype was recorded at least ten times. The chain has TRBV29-1 and TRBJ2-7, with D possibly matching TRBD1 (5 bases). The germline V gene encodes CDR1 SQVTM and CDR2 ANQGSEA. The CDR3 extends over 12 amino acids. Trimming left V 6 bases short and J 6 bases short, with 15 bases between. CDR3 protein: CSVRRAAGEQYF. The CDR3 DNA is TGCAGCGTCCGCAGGGCGGCTGGCGAGCAGTACTTC.

This rearrangement joins TRBV7-9 to TRBJ2-3; 12 bases line up with TRBD2. This CDR3 is 17 amino acids long. With V trimmed by 4 bases and J by 0 bases, 5 bases remained unmatched. Germline V gene lookup returns CDR1 SEHNR and CDR2 FQNEAQ (reference sequence). The CDR3 DNA is TGTGCCAGCAGCTCTCTAGCGGGAGGGAGTAGCACAGATACGCAGTATTTT. Protein product: CASSSLAGGSSTDTQYF.

By share, this clonotype ranks as medium-sized (0.01 to 0.1%). The rearrangement links TRBV7-9 to TRBJ1-6; D is ambiguous. Germline V CDR1 and CDR2: SEHNR, FQNEAQ (reference sequence). V lost 5 bases and J 7 bases, leaving 12 bases between the germline ends. The CDR3 sequence is 14 residues long. CDR3 region: CASSTTRTNSPLHF. In DNA, the CDR3 is TGTGCCAGCAGCACCACCCGGACCAATTCACCCCTCCACTTT.

V and J are TRBV6-5 and TRBJ2-1; no firm D call. Per the germline V gene, CDR1 is MNHEY and CDR2 is SVGAGI. V dropped 6 bases and J dropped 2 bases, with 11 bases sitting between them. The CDR3 consists of 14 residues. CDR3 coding DNA: TGTGCCAGCAGGCCCCGGAGCGCCTACAATGAGCAGTTCTTC. It is translated as CASRPRSAYNEQFF.

Regarding this clonotype: A clone one base away is much larger, so this may be a read error. The chain joins TRBV14 to TRBJ2-1; D is undetermined. The CDR3 runs 15 residues. Trimming shortened V by 1 base and J by 0 bases, and 7 bases separated the two germline ends. CDR1 SGHDN and CDR2 FVKESK come from the germline V gene. DNA for the CDR3: TGTGCCAGCAGCCAAGCCGCCTACTCCTACAATGAGCAGTTCTTC. Translated: CASSQAAYSYNEQFF.

At least ten counts were recorded for this clonotype. This chain links TRBV20-1 with TRBJ2-1, with D perhaps being TRBD1 or TRBD2 (5 bases each). From germline, CDR1 is DFQATT and CDR2 SNEGSKA (reference sequence). Deletions cut 3 bases from V and 0 bases from J, with 12 bases between. CDR3 length: 15 residues. CDR3 coding DNA: TGCAGTGCTAGGTCCACGGGACCCTCCTACAATGAGCAGTTCTTC. Protein: CSARSTGPSYNEQFF.

This clonotype showed up just a few times. The chain joins TRBV28 to TRBJ2-7, with 7 nucleotides matching TRBD2. This CDR3 comprises 15 residues. The J segment lost 6 bases and the V segment lost 2 bases, leaving 10 bases of the junction unmatched. The germline V gene has CDR1 MDHEN and CDR2 SYDVKM. Written as DNA, the CDR3 is TGTGCCAGCAGTTTAGGGGGAGCGGGATCCGGCGAGCAGTACTTC. This translates into CASSLGGAGSGEQYF.

This clonotype was observed a handful of times. The chain combines TRBV30 with TRBJ1-2; D remains ambiguous. Germline CDR1 reads GTSNPN; CDR2 reads SVGIG (reference sequence). Trimming pared 0 bases from V and 2 bases from J, leaving 4 bases between. The CDR3 is 12 residues long. CDR3 nucleotides: TGTGCCTGGAGTGTACAGAACTATGGCTACACCTTC. Protein product: CAWSVQNYGYTF.

In regard to this clonotype: This may be a read error, as it is one base from a much larger clone. The V call is TRBV14, the J call TRBJ2-1; 7 positions match TRBD2. The CDR3 runs 16 residues. Germline V CDR1 and CDR2: SGHDN, FVKESK. For the CDR3, the DNA is TGTGTCAGCAGCCAAAACCCACGGGGGGTAGGCAATGAGCAGTTCTTC. As protein: CVSSQNPRGVGNEQFF. Supplemented by reference TRBV14 and TRBJ2-1, the full variable domain reads EAGVTQFPSHSVIEKGQTVTLRCDPISGHDNLYWYRRVMGKEIKFLLHFVKESKQDESGMPNNRFLAERTGGTYSTLKVQPAELEDSGVYFCVSSQNPRGVGNEQFFGPGTRLTVL.

For this clonotype: A read error may explain this, as a much larger clone is one base away. This chain uses TRBV19 with TRBJ2-3; 10 bases map to TRBD1. CDR3 length: 16 amino acids. CDR1 is LNHDA, CDR2 SQIVND, per germline (reference sequence). CDR3 sequence reads: CASSFLTGGPTGTQYF. CDR3 DNA sequence: TGTGCCAGTAGTTTCCTGACAGGGGGCCCCACAGGTACGCAGTATTTT.